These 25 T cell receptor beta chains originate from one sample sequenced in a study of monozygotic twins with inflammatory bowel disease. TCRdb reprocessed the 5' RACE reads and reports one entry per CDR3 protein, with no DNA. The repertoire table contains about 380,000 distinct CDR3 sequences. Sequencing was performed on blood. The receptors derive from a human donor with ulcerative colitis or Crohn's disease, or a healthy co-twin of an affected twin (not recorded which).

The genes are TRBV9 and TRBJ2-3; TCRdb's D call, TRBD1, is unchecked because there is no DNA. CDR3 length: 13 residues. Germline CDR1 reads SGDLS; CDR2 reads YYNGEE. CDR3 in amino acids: CASSQSTGYSQYF. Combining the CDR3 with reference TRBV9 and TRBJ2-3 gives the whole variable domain DSGVTQTPKHLITATGQRVTLRCSPRSGDLSVYWYQQSLDQGLQFLIQYYNGEERAKGNILERFSAQQFPDLHSELNLSSLELGDSALYFCASSQSTGYSQYFGPGTRLTVL.

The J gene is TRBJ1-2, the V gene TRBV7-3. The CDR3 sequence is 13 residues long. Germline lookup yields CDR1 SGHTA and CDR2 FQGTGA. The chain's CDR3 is CASSLSGGYGYTF.

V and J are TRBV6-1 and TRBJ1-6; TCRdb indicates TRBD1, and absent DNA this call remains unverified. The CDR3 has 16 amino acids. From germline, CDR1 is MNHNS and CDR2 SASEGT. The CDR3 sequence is CASSVLGQGMNSPLHF.

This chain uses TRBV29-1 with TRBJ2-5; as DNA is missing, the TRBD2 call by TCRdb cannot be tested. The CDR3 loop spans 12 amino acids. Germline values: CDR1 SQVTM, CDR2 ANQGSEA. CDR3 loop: CSVASGQETQYF.

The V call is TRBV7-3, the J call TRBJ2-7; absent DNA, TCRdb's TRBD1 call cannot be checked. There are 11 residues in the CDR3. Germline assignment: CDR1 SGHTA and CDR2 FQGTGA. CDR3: CASSKGGEQYF.

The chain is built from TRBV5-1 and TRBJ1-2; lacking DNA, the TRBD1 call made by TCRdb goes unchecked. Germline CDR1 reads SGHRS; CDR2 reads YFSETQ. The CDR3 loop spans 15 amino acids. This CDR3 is CASSLRGDANYGYTF.

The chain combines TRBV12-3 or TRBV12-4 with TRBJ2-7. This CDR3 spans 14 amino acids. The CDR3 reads CASSLRRVADEQYF.

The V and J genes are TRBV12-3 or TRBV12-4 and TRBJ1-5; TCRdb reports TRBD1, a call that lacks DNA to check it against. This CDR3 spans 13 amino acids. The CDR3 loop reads CASSGDRMEPQHF.

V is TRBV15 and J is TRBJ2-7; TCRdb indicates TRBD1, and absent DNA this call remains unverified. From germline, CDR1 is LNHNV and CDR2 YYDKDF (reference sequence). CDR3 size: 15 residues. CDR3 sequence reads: CATSLRTGASYEQYF.

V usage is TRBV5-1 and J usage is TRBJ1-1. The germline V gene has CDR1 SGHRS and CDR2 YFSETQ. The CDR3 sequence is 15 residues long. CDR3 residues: CASSLASGENTEAFF. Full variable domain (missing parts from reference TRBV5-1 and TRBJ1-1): KAGVTQTPRYLIKTRGQQVTLSCSPISGHRSVSWYQQTPGQGLQFLFEYFSETQRNKGNFPGRFSGRQFSNSRSEMNVSTLELGDSALYLCASSLASGENTEAFFGQGTRLTVV.

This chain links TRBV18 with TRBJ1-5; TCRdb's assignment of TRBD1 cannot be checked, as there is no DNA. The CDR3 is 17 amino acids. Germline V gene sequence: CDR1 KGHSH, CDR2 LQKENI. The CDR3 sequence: CASSLDRGRLWNQPQHF.

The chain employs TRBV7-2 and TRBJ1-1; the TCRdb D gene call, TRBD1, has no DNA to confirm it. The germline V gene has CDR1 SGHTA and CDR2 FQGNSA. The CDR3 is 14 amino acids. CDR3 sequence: CASSSPDRGFHSFF.

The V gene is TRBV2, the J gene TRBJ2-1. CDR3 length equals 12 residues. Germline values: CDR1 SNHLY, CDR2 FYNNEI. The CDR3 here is CASWVKFDEQFF.

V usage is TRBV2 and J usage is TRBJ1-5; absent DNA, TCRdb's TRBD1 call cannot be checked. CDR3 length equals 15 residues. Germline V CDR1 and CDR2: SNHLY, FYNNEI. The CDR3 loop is CASSVSGTPNQPQHF.

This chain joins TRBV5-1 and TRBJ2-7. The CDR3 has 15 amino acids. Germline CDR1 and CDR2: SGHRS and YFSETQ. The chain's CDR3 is CASSFGRQLDYEQYF.

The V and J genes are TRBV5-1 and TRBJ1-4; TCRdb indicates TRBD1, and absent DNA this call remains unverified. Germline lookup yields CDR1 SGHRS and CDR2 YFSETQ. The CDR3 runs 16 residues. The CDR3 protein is CASSLEGSSTNEKLFF.

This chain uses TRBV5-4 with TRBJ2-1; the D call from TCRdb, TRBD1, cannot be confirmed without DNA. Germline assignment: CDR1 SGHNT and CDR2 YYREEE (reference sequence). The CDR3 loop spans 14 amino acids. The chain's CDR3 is CASSRTGRENEQFF.

The CDR3 sequence is CASSYNENQPQHF. The chain recombines TRBV6-2 or TRBV6-3 with TRBJ1-5. There are 13 residues in the CDR3. From germline, CDR1 is MNHEY and CDR2 SVGEGT.

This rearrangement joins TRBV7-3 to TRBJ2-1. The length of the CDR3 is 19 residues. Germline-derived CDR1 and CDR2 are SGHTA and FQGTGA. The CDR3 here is CASSLQAIDFPSSYNEQFF.

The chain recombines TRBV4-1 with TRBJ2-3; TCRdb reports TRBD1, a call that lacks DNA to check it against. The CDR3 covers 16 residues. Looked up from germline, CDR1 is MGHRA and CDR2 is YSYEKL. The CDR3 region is CASSLTGTGSADTQYF.

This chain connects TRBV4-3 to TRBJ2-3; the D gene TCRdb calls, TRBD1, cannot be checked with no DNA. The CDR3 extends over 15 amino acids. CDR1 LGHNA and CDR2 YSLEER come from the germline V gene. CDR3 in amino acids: CASSPLTGTGDTQYF.

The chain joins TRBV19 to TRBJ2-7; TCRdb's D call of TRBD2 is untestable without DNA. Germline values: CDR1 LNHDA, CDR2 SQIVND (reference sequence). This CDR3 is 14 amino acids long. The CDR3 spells CASRVIGLSYEQYF.

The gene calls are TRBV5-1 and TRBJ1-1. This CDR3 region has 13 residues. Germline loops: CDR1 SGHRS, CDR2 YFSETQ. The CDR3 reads CASSGLMNTEAFF.

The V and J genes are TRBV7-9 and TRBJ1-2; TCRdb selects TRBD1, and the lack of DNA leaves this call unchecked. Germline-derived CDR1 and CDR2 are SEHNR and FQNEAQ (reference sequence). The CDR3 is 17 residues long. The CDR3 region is CASSLVPPQGAYYGYTF.

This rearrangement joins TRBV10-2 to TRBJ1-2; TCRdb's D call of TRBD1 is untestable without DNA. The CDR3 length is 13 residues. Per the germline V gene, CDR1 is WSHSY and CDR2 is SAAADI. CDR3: CASSDQGHRGYTF.